The present T cell receptor (beta chain) was sequenced within a study of Ad26.COV2.S vaccination and SARS-CoV-2 variants. The treatment here: 15 to 20 received Ad26.COV2.S at low or high dose, single or two shots; several received placebo; per-sample allocation not given. All samples were drawn on day 63, counting from the first vaccine or placebo injection. Turning to this clone: Its target is unknown.

The ends were cut back, 0 bases at V and 7 bases at J, with 18 bases in the middle. From germline, CDR1 is MGHRA and CDR2 YSYEKL. The CDR3 length is 17 residues. Study-wide points: Total T cell responses were possibly underestimated by TCR breadth and depth analyses.

The table came from immunoSEQ multiplex PCR; TCRdb's copy has only in-frame clones and leaves some out. The sample carries around 300,000 clones, 88% recorded once. The sample in question was peripheral blood, obtained in a trial of Ad26.COV2.S vaccine versus placebo. This chain uses TRBV4-1 with TRBJ1-4; D unclear. This TCR was recovered from a person aged 18-65 years who received the Ad26.COV2.S COVID-19 vaccine or a placebo. The CDR3 is CASSQDRSRGQPEKLFF. CDR3 DNA: TGCGCCAGCAGCCAAGACAGGTCCCGAGGCCAACCTGAAAAACTGTTTTTT.